This T cell receptor beta chain was observed in a study of blood T cell repertoires in COVID-19. As for the study in general: Samples of COVID-19 (acute and convalescent) were obtained from the United States, Italy and Spain. T cells, B-cell-depleted T cells, or PBMCs supplied cDNA or gDNA.

As processed by the authors: Researchers report that nucleated cell counts were estimated from reference gene primer amplification. The table came from immunoSEQ multiplex PCR; TCRdb's copy has only in-frame clones and leaves some out. The DNA was the basis for D and trimming; V, J and clone size are from that table. The data show around 56,000 clones, less than 85% seen once. The length of the CDR3 is 14 residues. With V trimmed by 8 bases and J by 7 bases, 13 bases remained unmatched. Germline values: CDR1 MDHEN, CDR2 SYDVKM. Material for sequencing was peripheral blood. The receptor's source is a woman aged 45-65 years with active or convalescent COVID-19. This chain links TRBV28 with TRBJ2-5, with 7 bases identical to TRBD1. The CDR3 DNA follows: TGTGCCAGCGAGACAGGGCCATTTTTTGGGACCCAGTACTTC. Protein sequence: CASETGPFFGTQYF.